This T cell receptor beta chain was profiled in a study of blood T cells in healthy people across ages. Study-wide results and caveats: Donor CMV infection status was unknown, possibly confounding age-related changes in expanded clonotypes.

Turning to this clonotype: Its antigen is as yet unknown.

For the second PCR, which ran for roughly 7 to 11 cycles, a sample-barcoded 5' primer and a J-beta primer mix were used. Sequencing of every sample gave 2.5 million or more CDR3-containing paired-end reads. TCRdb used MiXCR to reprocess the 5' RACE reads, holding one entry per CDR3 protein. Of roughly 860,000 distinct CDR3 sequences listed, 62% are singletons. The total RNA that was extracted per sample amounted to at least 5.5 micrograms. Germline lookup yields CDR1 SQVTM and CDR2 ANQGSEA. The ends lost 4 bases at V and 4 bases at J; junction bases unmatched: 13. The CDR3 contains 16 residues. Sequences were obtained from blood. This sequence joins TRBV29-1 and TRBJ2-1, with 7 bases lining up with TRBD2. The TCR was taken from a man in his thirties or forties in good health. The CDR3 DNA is TGCAGCGTTGTGCAGGGCGCTAACGGGGGGTACAATGAGCAGTTCTTC. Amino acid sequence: CSVVQGANGGYNEQFF.